What follows are 10 T cell receptor beta chains derived from one specimen sequenced in a study of human T cells and chemical hapten exposure. TCRdb independently ran MiXCR on the RACE reads; one entry per CDR3 protein. The table has tens of thousands of distinct CDR3 sequences, approximately 29% seen once; the top ten hold 7.5% to 10%. Time point: patch test 1, 2 weeks after DPC sensitization. Treatment defined: therapeutic diphenylcyclopropenone sensitization with weekly scalp DPC. The sequences come from whole blood, collected in connection with sensitization to the hapten diphenylcyclopropenone (DPC). The receptors shown here come from a man aged 35-49 years with alopecia areata. Some clones in this sample may be carry-over from other donors' samples.

This clonotype was seen only a few times. This chain uses TRBV6-2 or TRBV6-3 with TRBJ2-5; D gene uncertain. CDR1 and CDR2 (germline): MNHEY, SVGEGT. V was clipped by 0 bases and J by 4 bases, with 12 bases between them. This CDR3 comprises 15 residues. As DNA, the CDR3 is TGTGCCAGCAGTTACTCTCCCGGACGGCTAGAGACCCAGTACTTC. Its translation: CASSYSPGRLETQYF.

The genes are TRBV28 and TRBJ1-2; tentative D call: TRBD1 (5 bases). Trimming took 6 bases from V and 6 from J, leaving 17 bases between them. The CDR3 covers 14 residues. Per the germline V gene, CDR1 is MDHEN and CDR2 is SYDVKM. The CDR3 DNA sequence: TGTGCCAGCAGCCTACTTGGGGGTCCGGATGGCTACACCTTC. Translating it yields CASSLLGGPDGYTF.

The chain employs TRBV19 and TRBJ2-2, with 8 bases aligning to TRBD2. The germline CDR1 and CDR2 sequences are LNHDA and SQIVND (reference sequence). The CDR3 loop spans 15 amino acids. Trimming at V came to 7 bases and at J to 7 bases, leaving 11 bases not matched to a gene. CDR3 DNA sequence: TGTGCCAGTACCCCGAGCGGGAGCAATGGCGGGGAGCTGTTTTTT. Its protein is CASTPSGSNGGELFF.

This clonotype has only a few counts. The chain has TRBV24-1 and TRBJ2-1; the D gene could be TRBD1 or TRBD2 (5 bases each). Trimming cost V 4 bases and J 1 base, with 13 bases left between them. In germline, CDR1 is KGHDR, CDR2 SFDVKD. The CDR3 loop spans 16 amino acids. The DNA for the CDR3 is TGTGCCACCAGTGACGCCGGGACCGGGTCCTACAATGAGCAGTTCTTC. This encodes CATSDAGTGSYNEQFF.

This chain joins TRBV11-2 and TRBJ2-3, with D perhaps TRBD2 (5 bases). CDR3 length: 19 residues. V lost 5 bases to trimming and J lost 0 bases, with 24 bases between them. Germline V CDR1 and CDR2: SGHAT, FQNNGV. CDR3 nucleotides: TGTGCCAGCAGCCCGAGACTCCCCTTTGAGGGTCTTAGCACAGATACGCAGTATTTT. It encodes CASSPRLPFEGLSTDTQYF. Using reference TRBV11-2 and TRBJ2-3 for the parts outside the CDR3, the full variable domain is EAGVAQSPRYKIIEKRQSVAFWCNPISGHATLYWYQQILGQGPKLLIQFQNNGVVDDSQLPKDRFSAERLKGVDSTLKIQPAKLEDSAVYLCASSPRLPFEGLSTDTQYFGPGTRLTVL.

The chain combines TRBV20-1 with TRBJ2-3; D ambiguous. The CDR3 runs 15 residues. The V gene lost 4 bases and the J gene lost 2 bases, with 16 bases spanning the gap. CDR1 and CDR2 from the germline V gene are DFQATT and SNEGSKA (reference sequence). The CDR3 sequence is CSAKDAFRITDTQYF. DNA of the CDR3: TGCAGTGCTAAGGACGCGTTCCGAATCACAGATACGCAGTATTTT.

This clonotype was seen only once. The chain uses TRBV3-1 and TRBJ2-3; D unresolved. Germline values: CDR1 LGHDT, CDR2 YNNKEL (reference sequence). Trimming took off 2 bases at V and 1 base at J, with 10 bases between the two ends. The CDR3 contains 15 residues. The CDR3 loop is CASSQRLAGTDTQYF. The CDR3 region has the DNA TGTGCCAGCAGCCAAAGACTGGCTGGCACAGATACGCAGTATTTT.

This clonotype was picked up a small number of times. V usage is TRBV20-1 and J usage is TRBJ2-1, with D perhaps matching TRBD2 (6 bases). Trimming took 4 bases from V and 3 from J, leaving 13 bases between them. Germline values: CDR1 DFQATT, CDR2 SNEGSKA (reference sequence). The CDR3 loop spans 14 amino acids. In DNA, the CDR3 is TGCAGTGCTAATCCTAGCGCAATCTACAATGAGCAGTTCTTC. It codes for CSANPSAIYNEQFF.

This clonotype was seen a handful of times. The gene calls are TRBV5-1 and TRBJ2-7, with 11 bases that match TRBD2. The CDR3 consists of 19 residues. V dropped 3 bases and J dropped 4; count of bases not matched to a gene: 18. Germline-derived CDR1 and CDR2 are SGHRS and YFSETQ. The CDR3 sequence is CASSSAGRDPGTSGYEQYF. The CDR3 DNA sequence: TGCGCCAGCAGCTCCGCAGGCAGGGACCCCGGGACTAGCGGTTACGAGCAGTACTTC.

The V and J genes are TRBV6-1 and TRBJ2-7; TRBD1 agrees at 9 bases. This CDR3 has 14 amino acids. Germline V gene data show CDR1 as MNHNS and CDR2 as SASEGT. V lost 7 bases, J lost 3 bases, and 7 bases stayed unmatched. The CDR3 region is CASILTGGYYEQYF. CDR3 nucleotides: TGTGCCAGCATCCTGACAGGGGGTTACTACGAGCAGTACTTC.